This entry features one TCR beta chain sequence. The CDR3 contains 12 residues. V dropped 11 bases and J dropped 4 bases, with 14 bases sitting between them. Germline V CDR1 and CDR2: LGHDT, YNNKEL (reference sequence). These data belong to a study of control samples from healthy donors and cancer patients. Data came from immunoSEQ multiplex PCR; TCRdb stores just in-frame clones and leaves some out. The sample lists 93,000 or so clones, approximately 90% occurring once. The origin of this receptor is a man aged 55 to 70 with lung cancer. V usage is TRBV3-1 (or the pseudogene TRBV3-2) and J usage is TRBJ1-2; D call uncertain. What was sequenced was PBMCs. The chain's CDR3 is CAAGDEFYGYTF. CDR3 coding DNA: TGTGCCGCAGGAGACGAATTCTATGGCTACACCTTC.